This T cell receptor (beta chain) was observed in a study of shared clonotypes between healthy human individuals. The study's findings and limits: Sampling covered blood only; tissue repertoires likely differ.

The table lists this clone with a few counts. Antigen unknown. Other DNA variants within this sample encode the same CDR3. Trimming took 3 bases from V and 0 from J; bases not matched to a gene: 1. The V gene's germline CDR1 is KGHSH and CDR2 LQKENI. CDR3 length: 15 residues. Replicate sorted-subset PCRs were loaded with approximately 200 ng DNA, 29,000 or so T cell genomes. The repertoire was sequenced with immunoSEQ multiplex PCR; TCRdb's copy has only in-frame clones and lacks some. The table has about 2.4 million clones, 80% to 95% seen once. Sequencing was performed on naive CD4+ T cells from PBMCs. Subset indicated: CD45RA+ positively selected. The chain links TRBV18 to TRBJ2-2; 7 bases are a match to TRBD1. This sequence was found in a young man in good health. Some clones in this sample may be carry-over from other donors' samples. The CDR3: CASSPGQTNTGELFF. The DNA of the CDR3 is TGTGCCAGCTCACCGGGACAGACGAACACCGGGGAGCTGTTTTTT. The variable domain in full, completed from reference TRBV18 and TRBJ2-2, reads NAGVMQNPRHLVRRRGQEARLRCSPMKGHSHVYWYRQLPEEGLKFMVYLQKENIIDESGMPKERFSAEFPKEGPSILRIQQVVRGDSAAYFCASSPGQTNTGELFFGEGSRLTVL.